The clone carrying this T cell receptor (beta chain) was detected only once. The data derive from a study of PD-L1 blockade in urothelial cancer. Germline CDR1 SQVTM, CDR2 ANQGSEA. The CDR3 length is 14 residues. Trimming took 5 bases from V and 5 from J; bases not matched to a gene: 8. The method was immunoSEQ multiplex PCR; TCRdb's version includes in-frame clones alone and lacks a portion of them. The repertoire holds around 70,000 clones, with roughly 90% as singletons. As for time point: pretreatment peripheral blood. The sequencing used PBMCs, collected around atezolizumab (anti-PD-L1) treatment. The chain uses TRBV29-1 and TRBJ2-2, with 7 bases aligning to TRBD1. The sequence derives from a man in his 70s with urothelial cancer. Written as DNA, the CDR3 is TGCAGCGTTAGTCCTACAGGGGTTACCGGGGAGCTGTTTTTT. Protein: CSVSPTGVTGELFF.